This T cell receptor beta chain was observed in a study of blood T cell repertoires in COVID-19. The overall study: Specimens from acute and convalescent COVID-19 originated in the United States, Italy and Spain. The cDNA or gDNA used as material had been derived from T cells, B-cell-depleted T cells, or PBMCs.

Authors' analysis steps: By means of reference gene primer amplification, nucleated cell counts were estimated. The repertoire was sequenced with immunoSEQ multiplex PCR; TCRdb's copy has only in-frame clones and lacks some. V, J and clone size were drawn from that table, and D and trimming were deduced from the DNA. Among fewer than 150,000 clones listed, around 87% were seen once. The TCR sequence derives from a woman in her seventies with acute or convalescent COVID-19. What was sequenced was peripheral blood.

Written as DNA, the CDR3 is TGCGCCAGCAGCTTGGGTGTAGGACAATACGAGCAGTACTTC. It encodes CASSLGVGQYEQYF. This chain connects TRBV5-1 to TRBJ2-7; D is perhaps TRBD1 (5 bases). The ends were cut back, 0 bases at V and 4 bases at J, with 11 bases in the middle. The CDR3 has 14 amino acids. The germline CDR1 and CDR2 sequences are SGHRS and YFSETQ.